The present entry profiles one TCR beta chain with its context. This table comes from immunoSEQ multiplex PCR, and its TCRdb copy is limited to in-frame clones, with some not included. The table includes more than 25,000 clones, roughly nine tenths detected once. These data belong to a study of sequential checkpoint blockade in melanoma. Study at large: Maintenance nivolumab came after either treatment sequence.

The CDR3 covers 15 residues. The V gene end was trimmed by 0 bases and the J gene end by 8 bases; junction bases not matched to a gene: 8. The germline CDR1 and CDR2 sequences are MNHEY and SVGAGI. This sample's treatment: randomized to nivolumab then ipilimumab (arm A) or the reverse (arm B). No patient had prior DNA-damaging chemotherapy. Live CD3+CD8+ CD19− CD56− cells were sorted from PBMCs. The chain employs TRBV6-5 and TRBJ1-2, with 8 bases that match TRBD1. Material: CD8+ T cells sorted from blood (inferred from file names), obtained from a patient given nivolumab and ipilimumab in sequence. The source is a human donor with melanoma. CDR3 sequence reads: CASSYSSQGARGYTF. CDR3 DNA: TGTGCCAGCAGTTACTCAAGTCAGGGGGCGCGGGGCTACACCTTC.